These 4 T cell receptor beta chains share one sample of origin, sequenced in a study of beta chain features in type 1 diabetes. Expressed TCRB transcripts were sequenced after all isolated RNA was converted to cDNA. This table comes from immunoSEQ multiplex PCR, and its TCRdb copy is limited to in-frame clones, with some not included. The data hold roughly 40,000 clones, with approximately 60% observed a single time. Sequencing used Tregs from blood. All receptors derive from a woman aged 25 to 39 in good health.

This chain joins TRBV29-1 and TRBJ2-2; 12 nucleotides match TRBD2. Germline V gives CDR1 SQVTM, CDR2 ANQGSEA. The length of the CDR3 is 16 residues. J lost 7 bases, V lost 5 bases, and 11 bases had no gene match. CDR3 protein: CSVPKTSGSGSGELFF. The CDR3 nucleotides read TGCAGCGTTCCTAAGACTAGCGGGAGTGGGAGCGGGGAGCTGTTTTTT.

This chain joins TRBV5-4 and TRBJ2-5; no reliable D call. The CDR3 has 15 residues. In germline, CDR1 is SGHNT, CDR2 YYREEE (reference sequence). With 0 bases removed from V and 5 bases from J, the gap between germline ends came to 14 bases. The CDR3 nucleotides are TGTGCCAGCAGCTTGGGCGAGGCTCCTCCTGAGACCCAGTACTTC. It encodes CASSLGEAPPETQYF. Drawing the rest from reference TRBV5-4 and TRBJ2-5, the complete variable domain is ETGVTQSPTHLIKTRGQQVTLRCSSQSGHNTVSWYQQALGQGPQFIFQYYREEENGRGNFPPRFSGLQFPNYSSELNVNALELDDSALYLCASSLGEAPPETQYFGPGTRLLVL.

This clone showed up just once. The V call is TRBV11-2, the J call TRBJ2-1, with TRBD2 identical over 13 bases. J was trimmed by 6 bases and V by 5 bases; bases with no gene match: 4. This CDR3 contains 15 residues. CDR1 and CDR2 (germline): SGHAT, FQNNGV. The CDR3 spells CASSQGLAGVNEQFF. The CDR3 DNA sequence: TGTGCCAGCAGCCAAGGACTAGCGGGAGTCAATGAGCAGTTCTTC.

The chain recombines TRBV29-1 with TRBJ1-1; D gene ambiguous. In germline, CDR1 is SQVTM, CDR2 ANQGSEA. V dropped 1 base and J dropped 1 base, with 7 bases sitting between them. The CDR3 spans 13 residues. CDR3 sequence reads: CSVEVQPNTEAFF. The CDR3 region has the DNA TGCAGCGTTGAAGTACAGCCGAACACTGAAGCTTTCTTT.